This entry lists 14 T cell receptor beta chains sequenced from one sample in a study of cytomegalovirus exposure and HLA in healthy donors. PCR amplification relied on 60 Vbeta primers (plus 13 Jbeta primers). The table came from immunoSEQ multiplex PCR; TCRdb's copy has only in-frame clones and leaves some out. The table shows 150,000 to 200,000 clones, with more than 65% occurring only once. Sequenced input: PBMCs. Receptors originate from a woman in her twenties or thirties in good health and CMV-seronegative.

The chain joins TRBV6-5 to TRBJ1-6, with D perhaps matching TRBD1 (5 bases). This CDR3 region has 15 residues. The V and J ends lost 2 bases and 2 bases respectively, with 7 bases between them. Germline V CDR1 and CDR2: MNHEY, SVGAGI. In nucleotides, the CDR3 is TGTGCCAGCAGTTACGACAGCCCCTATAATTCACCCCTCCACTTT. It is translated as CASSYDSPYNSPLHF.

This rearrangement joins TRBV5-1 to TRBJ1-2, with 11 positions matching TRBD1. Germline CDR1 is SGHRS and CDR2 is YFSETQ. The CDR3 is 14 amino acids. Trimming cost V 0 bases and J 8 bases; bases outside gene matches: 3. The CDR3 DNA reads TGCGCCAGCAGCTTGGCTAGGGACAGGGGGGGCTACACCTTC. It yields the protein CASSLARDRGGYTF.

The chain joins TRBV9 to TRBJ2-1, with a possible D match to TRBD2 (6 bases). Germline-derived CDR1 and CDR2 are SGDLS and YYNGEE. Trimming shortened V by 0 bases and J by 7 bases, and 14 bases separated the two germline ends. The CDR3 has 15 amino acids. The CDR3 DNA follows: TGTGCCAGCAGCGTAGACGGGAGACCTATAAATGAGCAGTTCTTC. Translating it yields CASSVDGRPINEQFF.

V usage is TRBV28 and J usage is TRBJ2-7; 7 nucleotides align to TRBD1. The CDR3 contains 16 residues. Trimming removed 5 bases from V and 5 bases from J; junction bases left unmatched: 15. Germline CDR1 is MDHEN and CDR2 is SYDVKM. In DNA form, the CDR3 reads TGTGCCAGCAGTCCGACAGACAGGGCTGGTCTAGACGAGCAGTACTTC. Translating it yields CASSPTDRAGLDEQYF.

A few counts support this clone. This chain uses TRBV13 with TRBJ1-4; D unresolved. Trimming stripped 2 bases from V and 7 bases from J, with 11 bases between. Germline V gene sequence: CDR1 PRHDT, CDR2 FYEKMQ (reference sequence). The CDR3 has 14 amino acids. The CDR3 sequence is CASSLRGSGEKLFF. The CDR3 DNA is TGTGCCAGCAGCTTAAGAGGGTCAGGTGAAAAACTGTTTTTT.

V gene TRBV5-1 combines with J gene TRBJ2-7; weak D call: TRBD2 (6 bases). The CDR3 runs 14 residues. Per the germline V gene, CDR1 is SGHRS and CDR2 is YFSETQ. V was clipped by 5 bases and J by 0 bases, with 12 bases between them. This CDR3 is CASSYAGSSYEQYF. The CDR3 DNA follows: TGCGCCAGCAGTTACGCGGGGAGCTCCTACGAGCAGTACTTC.

The chain is built from TRBV6-5 and TRBJ1-2; D perhaps matches TRBD1 (6 bases). The CDR3 runs 14 residues. CDR1 is MNHEY and CDR2 is SVGAGI in the germline V gene. Trimming pared 6 bases from V and 0 bases from J, leaving 11 bases between. CDR3 residues: CASSYTGSNYGYTF. The CDR3 region has the DNA TGTGCCAGCAGCTATACAGGGTCTAACTATGGCTACACCTTC.

This sequence joins TRBV5-1 and TRBJ1-5; D gene unclear. The length of the CDR3 is 13 residues. V lost 4 bases to trimming and J lost 7 bases, with 12 bases between them. Germline CDR1 reads SGHRS; CDR2 reads YFSETQ. In DNA, the CDR3 is TGCGCCAGCAGCGAGTCAGGTGCGCAGCCCCAGCATTTT. Protein product: CASSESGAQPQHF.

The chain joins TRBV4-2 to TRBJ2-5, with 10 bases identical to TRBD2. V dropped 4 bases and J dropped 4; count of bases not matched to a gene: 12. Germline CDR1 reads LGHNA; CDR2 reads YNFKEQ. This CDR3 is 17 amino acids long. CDR3 loop: CASSLLGEREGLETQYF. The CDR3 DNA is TGTGCCAGCAGCCTCCTCGGCGAGCGGGAGGGCCTAGAGACCCAGTACTTC.

The chain links TRBV7-2 to TRBJ1-2, with D possibly matching TRBD1 (6 bases). CDR3 length: 17 amino acids. Germline CDR1 and CDR2: SGHTA and FQGNSA. The V end lost 4 bases, the J end lost 2 bases, and 20 bases lay between the germline ends. The chain's CDR3 is CASSSDRGALRNYGYTF. Here the CDR3 DNA reads TGTGCCAGCAGCTCCGACCGGGGGGCTTTGAGGAACTATGGCTACACCTTC.

This clone was detected only a few times. The chain employs TRBV6-5 and TRBJ2-2, with D maybe TRBD2 (5 bases). The CDR3 is 15 amino acids. CDR1 MNHEY and CDR2 SVGAGI come from the germline V gene. Trimming cost V 5 bases and J 2 bases, with 12 bases left between them. For the CDR3, the DNA is TGTGCCAGCAGTACTTCCGGGATTAACACCGGGGAGCTGTTTTTT. Translating it yields CASSTSGINTGELFF.

This clone showed up just once. This sequence joins TRBV28 and TRBJ2-5, with 8 bases identical to TRBD1. The trim removed 5 bases at V and 5 bases at J, leaving 7 bases unmatched. The germline gives CDR1 MDHEN, CDR2 SYDVKM. The CDR3 contains 14 residues. CDR3 amino acids: CASSTDRVRETQYF. CDR3 nucleotide sequence: TGTGCCAGCAGTACGGACAGGGTACGGGAGACCCAGTACTTC.

The rearrangement joins TRBV4-1 to TRBJ1-5, with 9 nucleotides matching TRBD1. V trimming: 2 bases; J trimming: 5 bases; junction bases outside the gene matches: 4. The CDR3 loop spans 15 amino acids. Germline values: CDR1 MGHRA, CDR2 YSYEKL. DNA for the CDR3: TGCGCCAGCAGCCAAATGGGACAGGGCGATCAGCCCCAGCATTTT. This gives the protein CASSQMGQGDQPQHF.

The chain carries TRBV6-5 and TRBJ2-7, with a weak D call TRBD1 (7 bases). The V end was cut by 2 bases, the J end by 6 bases, with 14 bases between. The CDR3 runs to 14 residues. Germline V gives CDR1 MNHEY, CDR2 SVGAGI. CDR3 protein: CASSYQGGPAEQYF. The CDR3 DNA follows: TGTGCCAGCAGTTACCAGGGGGGACCCGCCGAGCAGTACTTC.